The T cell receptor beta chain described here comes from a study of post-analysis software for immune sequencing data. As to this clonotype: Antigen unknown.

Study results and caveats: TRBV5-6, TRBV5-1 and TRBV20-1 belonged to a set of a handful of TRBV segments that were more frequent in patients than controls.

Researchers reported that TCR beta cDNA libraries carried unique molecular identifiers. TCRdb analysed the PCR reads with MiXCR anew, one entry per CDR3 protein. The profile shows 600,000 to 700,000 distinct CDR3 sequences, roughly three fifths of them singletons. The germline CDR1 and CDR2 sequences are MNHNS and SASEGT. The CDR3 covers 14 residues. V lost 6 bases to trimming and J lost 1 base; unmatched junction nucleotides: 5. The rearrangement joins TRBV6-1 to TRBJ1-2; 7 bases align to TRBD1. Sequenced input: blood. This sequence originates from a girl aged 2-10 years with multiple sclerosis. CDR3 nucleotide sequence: TGTGCCAGCAGGAGGACAGGATTTAACTATGGCTACACCTTC. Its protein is CASRRTGFNYGYTF.